Shown below are 8 T cell receptor beta chains from a single sample sequenced in a study of tumor and adjacent non-tumor tissue in lung cancer. No cell sorting was done before RNA was extracted from the tissue. This non-tumor lung sample came from over 3 cm beyond the tumor edge. The library came from three nested PCR rounds adapted from ARM-PCR protocols. TCRdb passed the multiplex PCR reads through MiXCR, listing each CDR3 protein once. The sample contains almost 75,000 distinct CDR3 sequences, about two thirds of which appear only once. The sequencing sample was made of distant non-tumor lung tissue. The receptor source for this set is a woman aged 50 to 65 with non-small cell lung cancer.

The chain has TRBV20-1 and TRBJ2-3; 8 positions match TRBD1. V lost 2 bases, J lost 8 bases, and 3 bases stayed unmatched. This CDR3 comprises 12 residues. The germline gives CDR1 DFQATT, CDR2 SNEGSKA (reference sequence). The CDR3 reads CSARTGGVTQYF. CDR3 nucleotide sequence: TGCAGTGCTAGAACAGGGGGAGTTACGCAGTATTTT.

With regard to this clonotype: The CDR3 end shows no conserved phenylalanine or tryptophan, and so a read error is likely. This sequence joins TRBV20-1 and TRBJ2-2; 11 bases are a match to TRBD2. Trimming removed 0 bases from V and 3 bases from J; junction bases left unmatched: 3. Germline CDR1 reads DFQATT; CDR2 reads SNEGSKA (reference sequence). The CDR3 is made up of 16 amino acids. The CDR3 nucleotides are TGCAGTGCTAGAGAGACTAGCGGGACAGACACCGGGGAGCTGTTTTAT. It translates to CSARETSGTDTGELFY.

This chain links TRBV5-4 with TRBJ2-5; 14 bases match TRBD2. CDR3 length equals 17 residues. V trimming: 0 bases; J trimming: 1 base; junction bases outside the gene matches: 2. Germline CDR1 is SGHNT and CDR2 is YYREEE (reference sequence). The CDR3, as DNA: TGTGCCAGCAGCTTGGCCGGGACTAGCGGGGGCCAAGAGACCCAGTACTTC. Protein: CASSLAGTSGGQETQYF.

Concerning this clonotype: A much larger clone is a single base away; this may be a read error. The V and J genes are TRBV20-1 and TRBJ2-4; no clear D. This CDR3 has 15 residues. V was shortened by 7 bases and J by 0 bases, with 16 bases between the two germline ends. Looked up from germline, CDR1 is DFQATT and CDR2 is SNEGSKA (reference sequence). For the CDR3, the DNA is TGCAGTGATAGGGAAGACGGAGTAGCCAAAAACATTCAGTACTTC. This gives the protein CSDREDGVAKNIQYF.

Points on this clonotype: The junction and the germline gene differ at one end; a read error may be behind it. The J gene is TRBJ1-5, the V gene TRBV6-2 or TRBV6-3; a weak D match, TRBD1 (6 bases). There are 14 residues in the CDR3. CDR1 is MNHEY, CDR2 SVGEGT, per germline. CDR3 in amino acids: CVSSRGQTNQPQHF. The DNA for the CDR3 is TGTGTCAGCAGTAGGGGACAAACTAATCAGCCTCAGCATTTT.

Concerning this clonotype: Without the conserved terminal phenylalanine or tryptophan, this CDR3 likely stems from a read error. The chain is built from TRBV6-1 and TRBJ1-1, with 9 positions matching TRBD1. CDR3 size: 14 residues. Per the germline V gene, CDR1 is MNHNS and CDR2 is SASEGT. V lost 6 bases and J lost 5; bases outside the gene matches: 7. The CDR3 loop reads CASRQGQGTTEAFC. The DNA for the CDR3 is TGTGCCAGCAGACAGGGACAGGGAACAACTGAAGCTTTCTGT.

J is TRBJ1-1 and V is TRBV7-9; TRBD1 might be the D (6 bases). This CDR3 spans 15 amino acids. The V gene's germline CDR1 is SEHNR and CDR2 FQNEAQ (reference sequence). Trimming stripped 6 bases from V and 3 bases from J, with 17 bases between. The CDR3 DNA reads as TGTGCCAGCAGGGTAGGACCAGGGGTAGACACTGAAGCTTTCTTT. Encoded protein: CASRVGPGVDTEAFF.

This chain joins TRBV4-1 and TRBJ1-1, with a possible D match to TRBD1 (5 bases). Germline assignment: CDR1 MGHRA and CDR2 YSYEKL. CDR3 size: 16 residues. V gave up 0 bases and J gave up 10 bases, with 21 bases separating them. DNA of the CDR3: TGCGCCAGCAGCCAAGATTTCTACAGGATCGGCATTGGAGCTTTCTTT. It codes for CASSQDFYRIGIGAFF.